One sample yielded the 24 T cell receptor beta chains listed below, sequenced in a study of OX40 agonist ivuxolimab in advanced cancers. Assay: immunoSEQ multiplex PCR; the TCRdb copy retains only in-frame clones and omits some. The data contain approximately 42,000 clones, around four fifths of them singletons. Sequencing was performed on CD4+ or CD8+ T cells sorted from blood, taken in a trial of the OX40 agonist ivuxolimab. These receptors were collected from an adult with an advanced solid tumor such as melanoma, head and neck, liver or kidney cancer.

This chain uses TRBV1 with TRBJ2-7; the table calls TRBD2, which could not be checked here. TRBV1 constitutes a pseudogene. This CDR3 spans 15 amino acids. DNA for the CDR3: TGCACCAGCAGCCAAGAGTTAGCGGGTTGCTACGAGCAGTACTTC. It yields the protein CTSSQELAGCYEQYF.

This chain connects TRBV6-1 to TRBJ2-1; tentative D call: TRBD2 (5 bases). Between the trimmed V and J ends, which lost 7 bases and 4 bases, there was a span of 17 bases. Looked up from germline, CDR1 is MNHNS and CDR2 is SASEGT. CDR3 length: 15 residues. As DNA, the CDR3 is TGTGCCAGCAACCTAGCCCCGTACCTTTACAATGAGCAGTTCTTC. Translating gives CASNLAPYLYNEQFF.

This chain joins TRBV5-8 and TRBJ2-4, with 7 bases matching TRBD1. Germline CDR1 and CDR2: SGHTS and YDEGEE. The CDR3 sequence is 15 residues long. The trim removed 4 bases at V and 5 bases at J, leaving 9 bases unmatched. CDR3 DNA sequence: TGTGCCAGCAGCACGGGGACAGTAGTAGAAAACATTCAGTACTTC. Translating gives CASSTGTVVENIQYF.

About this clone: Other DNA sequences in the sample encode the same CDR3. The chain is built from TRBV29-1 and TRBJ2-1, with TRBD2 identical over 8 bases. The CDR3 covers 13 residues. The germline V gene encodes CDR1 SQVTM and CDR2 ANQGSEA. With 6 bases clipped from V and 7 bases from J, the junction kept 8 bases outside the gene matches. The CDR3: CSVGSGLVNEQFF. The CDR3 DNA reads TGCAGCGTCGGTTCGGGACTAGTTAATGAGCAGTTCTTC.

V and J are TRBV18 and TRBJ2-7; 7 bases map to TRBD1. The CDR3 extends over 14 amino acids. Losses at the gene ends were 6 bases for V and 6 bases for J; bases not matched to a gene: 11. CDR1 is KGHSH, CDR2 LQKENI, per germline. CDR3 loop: CASSLGQQSPEQYF. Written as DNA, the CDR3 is TGTGCCAGCTCGTTGGGACAGCAGAGTCCCGAGCAGTACTTC.

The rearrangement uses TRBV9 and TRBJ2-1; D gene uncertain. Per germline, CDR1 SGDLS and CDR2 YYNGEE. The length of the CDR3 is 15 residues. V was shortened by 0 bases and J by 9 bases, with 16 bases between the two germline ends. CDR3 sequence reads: CASSVDLVPEREQFF. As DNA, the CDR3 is TGTGCCAGCAGCGTAGATCTAGTACCCGAACGTGAGCAGTTCTTC.

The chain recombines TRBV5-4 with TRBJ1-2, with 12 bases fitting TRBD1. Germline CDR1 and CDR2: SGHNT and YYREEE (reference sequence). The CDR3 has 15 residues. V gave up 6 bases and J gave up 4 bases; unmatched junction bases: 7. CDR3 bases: TGTGCCAGCAACACCGGGACAGGGGGCGCCTATGGCTACACCTTC. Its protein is CASNTGTGGAYGYTF.

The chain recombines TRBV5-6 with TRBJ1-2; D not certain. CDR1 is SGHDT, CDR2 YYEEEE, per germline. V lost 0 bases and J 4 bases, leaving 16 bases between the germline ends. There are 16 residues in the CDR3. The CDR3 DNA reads TGTGCCAGCAGCTTGGTGGCGTCGCAGGAGTTCTATGGCTACACCTTC. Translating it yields CASSLVASQEFYGYTF.

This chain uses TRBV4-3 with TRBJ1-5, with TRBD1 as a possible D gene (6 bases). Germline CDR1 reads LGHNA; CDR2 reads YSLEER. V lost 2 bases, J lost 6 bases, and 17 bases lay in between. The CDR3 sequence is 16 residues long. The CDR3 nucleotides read TGCGCCAGCAGCCAATCACCGGTCTCACAGGGTCAGCCCCAGCATTTT. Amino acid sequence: CASSQSPVSQGQPQHF.

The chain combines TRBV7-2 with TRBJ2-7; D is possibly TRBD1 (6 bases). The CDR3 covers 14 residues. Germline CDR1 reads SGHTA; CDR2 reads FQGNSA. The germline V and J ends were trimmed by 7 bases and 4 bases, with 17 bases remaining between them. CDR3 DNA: TGTGCCAGCACCCAACAGGGATTTGGGTACGAGCAGTACTTC. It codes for CASTQQGFGYEQYF.

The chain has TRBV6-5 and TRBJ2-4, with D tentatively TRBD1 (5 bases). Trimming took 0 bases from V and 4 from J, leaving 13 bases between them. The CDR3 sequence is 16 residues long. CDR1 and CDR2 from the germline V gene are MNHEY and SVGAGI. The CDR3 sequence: CASSYSKRTPKNIQYF. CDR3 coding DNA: TGTGCCAGCAGTTACTCGAAGAGGACACCTAAAAACATTCAGTACTTC.

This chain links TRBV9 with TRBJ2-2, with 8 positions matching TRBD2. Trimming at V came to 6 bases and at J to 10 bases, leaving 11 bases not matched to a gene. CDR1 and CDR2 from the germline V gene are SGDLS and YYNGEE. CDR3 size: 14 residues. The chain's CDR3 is CASTPRSGREELFF. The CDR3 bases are TGTGCCAGCACCCCGCGGAGCGGGAGAGAGGAGCTGTTTTTT. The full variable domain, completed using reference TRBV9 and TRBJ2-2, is DSGVTQTPKHLITATGQRVTLRCSPRSGDLSVYWYQQSLDQGLQFLIQYYNGEERAKGNILERFSAQQFPDLHSELNLSSLELGDSALYFCASTPRSGREELFFGEGSRLTVL.

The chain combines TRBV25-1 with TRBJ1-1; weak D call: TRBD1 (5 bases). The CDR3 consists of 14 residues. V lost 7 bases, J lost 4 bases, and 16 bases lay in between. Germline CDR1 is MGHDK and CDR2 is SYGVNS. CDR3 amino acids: CASTPTGDATEAFF. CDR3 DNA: TGTGCCAGCACACCGACGGGGGACGCCACTGAAGCTTTCTTT.

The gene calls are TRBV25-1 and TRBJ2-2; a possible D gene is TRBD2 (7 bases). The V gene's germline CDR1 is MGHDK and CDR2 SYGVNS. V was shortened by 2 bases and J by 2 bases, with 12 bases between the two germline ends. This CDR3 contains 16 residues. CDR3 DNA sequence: TGTGCCAGCAGTGAACTAAGGGGGGGAAACACCGGGGAGCTGTTTTTT. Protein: CASSELRGGNTGELFF.

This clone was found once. The CDR3 is CASSPGTTGAEQYF. The CDR3 nucleotides are TGCGCCAGCAGCCCCGGAACGACAGGGGCCGAGCAGTACTTC. The chain joins TRBV5-1 to TRBJ2-7, with 8 bases lining up with TRBD1. The CDR3 has 14 residues. Trimming removed 4 bases from V and 6 bases from J; junction bases left unmatched: 9. CDR1 and CDR2 from the germline V gene are SGHRS and YFSETQ.

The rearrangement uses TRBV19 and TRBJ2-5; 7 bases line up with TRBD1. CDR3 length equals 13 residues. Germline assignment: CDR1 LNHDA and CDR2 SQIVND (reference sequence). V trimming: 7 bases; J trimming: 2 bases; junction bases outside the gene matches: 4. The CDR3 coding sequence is TGTGCCAGTACCTCGGGACAGCAAGAGACCCAGTACTTC. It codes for CASTSGQQETQYF.

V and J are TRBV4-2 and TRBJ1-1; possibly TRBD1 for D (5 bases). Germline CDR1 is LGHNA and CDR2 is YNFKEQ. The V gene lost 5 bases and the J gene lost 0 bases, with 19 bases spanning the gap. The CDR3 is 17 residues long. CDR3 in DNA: TGTGCCAGCAGCTTTACGACAGTCACACTTTTGAACACTGAAGCTTTCTTT. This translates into CASSFTTVTLLNTEAFF.

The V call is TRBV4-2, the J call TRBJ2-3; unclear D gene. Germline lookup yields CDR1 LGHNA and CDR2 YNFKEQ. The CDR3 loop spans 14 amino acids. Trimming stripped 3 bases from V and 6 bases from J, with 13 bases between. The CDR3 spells CASSQKGLGDTQYF. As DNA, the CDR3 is TGTGCCAGCAGCCAGAAGGGATTGGGGGATACGCAGTATTTT.

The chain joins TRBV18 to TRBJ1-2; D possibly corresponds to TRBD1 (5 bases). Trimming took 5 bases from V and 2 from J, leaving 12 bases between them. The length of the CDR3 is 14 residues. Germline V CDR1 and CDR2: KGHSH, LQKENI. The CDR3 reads CASSKARQNYGYTF. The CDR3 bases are TGTGCCAGCTCAAAGGCCCGACAGAACTATGGCTACACCTTC.

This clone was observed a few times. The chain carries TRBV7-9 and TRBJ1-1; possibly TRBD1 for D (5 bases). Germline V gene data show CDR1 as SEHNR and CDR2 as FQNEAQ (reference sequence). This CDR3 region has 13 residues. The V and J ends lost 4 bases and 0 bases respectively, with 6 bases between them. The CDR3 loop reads CASSSQVNTEAFF. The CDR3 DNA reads TGTGCCAGCAGCTCACAGGTGAACACTGAAGCTTTCTTT.

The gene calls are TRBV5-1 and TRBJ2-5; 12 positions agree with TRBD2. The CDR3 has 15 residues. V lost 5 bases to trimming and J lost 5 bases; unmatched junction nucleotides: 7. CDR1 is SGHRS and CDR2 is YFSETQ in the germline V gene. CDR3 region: CASRASGRAEETQYF. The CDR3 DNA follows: TGCGCCAGCAGGGCTAGCGGGAGGGCCGAGGAGACCCAGTACTTC.

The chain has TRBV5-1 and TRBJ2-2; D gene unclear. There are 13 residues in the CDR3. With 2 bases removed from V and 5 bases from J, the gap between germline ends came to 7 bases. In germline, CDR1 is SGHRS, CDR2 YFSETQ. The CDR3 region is CASSFDSTGELFF. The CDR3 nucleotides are TGCGCCAGCAGCTTCGACTCTACCGGGGAGCTGTTTTTT.

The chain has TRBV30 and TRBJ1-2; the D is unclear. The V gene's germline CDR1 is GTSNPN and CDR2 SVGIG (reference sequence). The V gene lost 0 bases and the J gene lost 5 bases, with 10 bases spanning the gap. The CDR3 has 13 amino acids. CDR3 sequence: CAWSVQAAYGYTF. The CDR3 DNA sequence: TGTGCCTGGAGTGTCCAGGCGGCGTATGGCTACACCTTC.

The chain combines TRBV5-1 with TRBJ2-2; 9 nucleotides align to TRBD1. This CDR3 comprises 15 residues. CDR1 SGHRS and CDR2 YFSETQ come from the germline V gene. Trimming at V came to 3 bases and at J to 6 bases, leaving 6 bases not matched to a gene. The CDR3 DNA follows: TGCGCCAGCAGCTCCGGGACAGGGTCGCCCGGGGAGCTGTTTTTT. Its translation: CASSSGTGSPGELFF.